This is a list of T cell receptor beta chains from one sample in a study of cytomegalovirus exposure and HLA in healthy donors. Sequenced by immunoSEQ multiplex PCR; TCRdb stores in-frame clones only, minus some. The sample shows fewer than 150,000 clones, roughly 85% of them seen only once. Sequences were obtained from PBMCs. The receptor source for this set is a man aged 35 to 55 in good health and CMV-seropositive. Each CDR3 is given with its conserved first and last residue. D genes are given only for firm matches. Expanded clones are given a class, and other clones once, few, many or no size at all.

clone_size	v_call	d_call	j_call	cdr3_nt	cdr3_aa
NA	TRBV7-9	TRBD1	TRBJ1-3	TGTGCCAGCAGCTTAGCGCAGGGGGCTTTTGGAAACACCATATATTTT	CASSLAQGAFGNTIYF
NA	TRBV7-2	NA	TRBJ2-3	TGTGCCAGCAGCCTCGGGGGGCGGGAGCGCACAGATACGCAGTATTTT	CASSLGGRERTDTQYF
NA	TRBV7-9	TRBD1	TRBJ2-7	TGTGCCAGCAGCGCAAGACAGGGGGCCTACGAGCAGTACTTC	CASSARQGAYEQYF
NA	TRBV5-4	NA	TRBJ1-1	TGTGCCAGCAGCCCACGACTGGAACTTGAAGCTTTCTTT	CASSPRLELEAFF
NA	TRBV9	TRBD1	TRBJ1-5	TGTGCCAGCAGCGTGTCAGGGGGGAAGCAGCCCCAGCATTTT	CASSVSGGKQPQHF
few	TRBV5-1	NA	TRBJ2-7	TGCGCCAGCAGCTTGGCCGTAGGGAGGGAGCAGTACTTC	CASSLAVGREQYF
NA	TRBV27	TRBD1	TRBJ1-5	TGTGCCAGCAGGCGTGGGACAGGGGGAAGCAATCAGCCCCAGCATTTT	CASRRGTGGSNQPQHF
NA	TRBV14	TRBD1	TRBJ2-7	TGTGCCAGCAGCTCCGGGACAGGGGCCTACGAGCAGTACTTC	CASSSGTGAYEQYF
NA	TRBV5-1	TRBD2	TRBJ2-1	TGCGCCAGCAGCTCCGAGCGGGGTTCCTACAATGAGCAGTTCTTC	CASSSERGSYNEQFF
NA	TRBV15	NA	TRBJ1-1	TGTGCCACCAGCAGGGGGGGGTACACTGAAGCTTTCTTT	CATSRGGYTEAFF
few	TRBV27	TRBD2	TRBJ2-7	TGTGCCAGCAGTCCAACGCCGGGTCCGGGGGGCTACGAGCAGTACTTC	CASSPTPGPGGYEQYF